This T cell receptor (beta chain) comes out of a study of cytotoxic CD8 clonotypes in ibrutinib-treated CLL. Here immunoSEQ multiplex PCR was the method, and the copy in TCRdb shows in-frame clones only, minus some. Of 250,000 to 350,000 clones in the sample, approximately 79% were seen once. Trimming cost V 3 bases and J 3 bases, with 3 bases left between them. In germline, CDR1 is WNHNN, CDR2 SYGVQD (reference sequence). The length of the CDR3 is 11 residues. This chain uses TRBV10-1 with TRBJ2-7; D remains ambiguous. The specimen was PBMCs, collected at disease progression, from a patient treated with ibrutinib. The sequence derives from a human donor with chronic lymphocytic leukemia. The CDR3 reads CASSDLYEQYF. In DNA, the CDR3 is TGCGCCAGCAGTGACCTCTACGAGCAGTACTTC.